The clone carrying this T cell receptor (beta chain) was recorded a few times. Since all of the isolated RNA was reverse transcribed, expressed TCRB transcripts were what got sequenced. Assay used: immunoSEQ multiplex PCR; TCRdb lists only in-frame clones, some missing. Of a few hundred thousand clones listed, around 14% are singletons. The CDR3 has 13 amino acids. V was cut by 2 bases and J by 8 bases, with 10 bases left in between. Germline V gene sequence: CDR1 SEHNR, CDR2 FQNEAQ (reference sequence). These data come from a study of beta chain features in type 1 diabetes. Material: naive CD4+ T cells from blood. This sequence was found in a man aged 25-40 years in good health. The chain recombines TRBV7-9 with TRBJ2-1, with D possibly called TRBD1 or TRBD2 (5 bases each). The CDR3 sequence is CASSLTRDHEQFF. CDR3 DNA: TGTGCCAGCAGCTTAACCAGGGACCATGAGCAGTTCTTC.